Given below is one TCR beta chain in context. The data stem from a study of blood T cell repertoires in COVID-19. CDR3 length equals 14 residues. V shed 0 bases and J shed 4 bases, with 10 bases lying between them. The germline gives CDR1 SGHRS, CDR2 YFSETQ. Clones were read by immunoSEQ multiplex PCR, and TCRdb kept only the in-frame ones, dropping some. The sample consists of 310,000 or so clones, about 91% of them appearing once. The sequence was collected from a woman aged 18 to 35 who had recovered from COVID-19. Input material: PBMCs or T cells enriched from blood (not recorded which). V gene TRBV5-1 combines with J gene TRBJ1-2; D possibly corresponds to TRBD1 (6 bases). CDR3 sequence reads: CASSLVQGTYGYTF. In DNA form, the CDR3 reads TGCGCCAGCAGCTTGGTACAGGGCACCTATGGCTACACCTTC.